This T cell receptor (beta chain) was recovered during a study of blood T cell repertoires in COVID-19. TCRdb's table, derived via immunoSEQ multiplex PCR, lists solely in-frame clones and lacks some. This table holds roughly 120,000 clones, around four fifths found once. Germline V gene data show CDR1 as KGHSH and CDR2 as LQKENI. After removal of 3 bases from V and 5 bases from J, the junction contained 7 bases not matched to a gene. This CDR3 has 16 residues. The chain links TRBV18 to TRBJ1-5; the match to TRBD1 covers 10 bases. This sequence originates from a man older than 75 with COVID-19, enrolled during active disease. Sample: peripheral blood. CDR3 nucleotide sequence: TGTGCCAGCTCACCTCTGGACAGGGGGATTGATCAGCCCCAGCATTTT. Translation: CASSPLDRGIDQPQHF.